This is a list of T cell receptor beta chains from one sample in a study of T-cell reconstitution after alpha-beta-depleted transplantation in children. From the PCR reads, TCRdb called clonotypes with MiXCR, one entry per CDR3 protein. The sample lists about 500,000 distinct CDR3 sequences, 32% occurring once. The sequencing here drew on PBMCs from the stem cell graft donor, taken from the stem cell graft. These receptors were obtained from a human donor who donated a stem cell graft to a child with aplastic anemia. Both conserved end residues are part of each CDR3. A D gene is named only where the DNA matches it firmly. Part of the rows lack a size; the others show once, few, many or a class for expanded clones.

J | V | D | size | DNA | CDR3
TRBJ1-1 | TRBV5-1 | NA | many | TGCGCCAGCAGCTACAGGAACACTGAAGCTTTCTTT | CASSYRNTEAFF
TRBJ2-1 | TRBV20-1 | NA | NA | TGCAGTGTCTGGGGCCAGGCACTAGCTCTGGGGGGCAATGAGCAGTTCTTC | CSVWGQALALGGNEQFF
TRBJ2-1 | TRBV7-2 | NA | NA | TGTGCCAGCAGCCCCGCGGACTATGAGCAGTTCTTC | CASSPADYEQFF
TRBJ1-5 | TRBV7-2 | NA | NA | TGTGCCAGCAGCTCCTGGGGCAATCAGCCCCAGCATTTT | CASSSWGNQPQHF
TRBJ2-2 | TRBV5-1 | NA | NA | TGCGCCAGCAGCTTGATCCCAGAAGGGAGCGGGGAGCTGTTTTTT | CASSLIPEGSGELFF
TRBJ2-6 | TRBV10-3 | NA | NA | TGTGCCATCAGTGAGTCGCTGCAGGGGCTCGGTGGGGCCAACGTCCTGACTTTC | CAISESLQGLGGANVLTF
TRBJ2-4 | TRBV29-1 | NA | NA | TGCAGCGTTGGGGTCGTAGGGATCTTTCACATTCAGTACTTC | CSVGVVGIFHIQYF
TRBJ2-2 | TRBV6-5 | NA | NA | TGTGCCAGCAGTTACTTCCGGGACACCCTCACCGGGGAGCTGTTTTTT | CASSYFRDTLTGELFF
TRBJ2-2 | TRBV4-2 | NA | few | TGTGCCAGCAGCCAGGACCCCCTGGGCGGGGAGCTGTTTTTT | CASSQDPLGGELFF
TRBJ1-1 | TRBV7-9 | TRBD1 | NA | TGTGCCAGCAGCAAAAACAACCGGGACAGGGCGCCTGAAGCTTTCTTT | CASSKNNRDRAPEAFF
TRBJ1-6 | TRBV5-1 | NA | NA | TGCGCCAGCAGCTTGACGGACTCCTATAATTCACCCCTCCACTTT | CASSLTDSYNSPLHF
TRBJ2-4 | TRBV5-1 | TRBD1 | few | TGCGCCAGCGCGCTTACAGGGGGCGCAGGGAACATTCAGTACTTC | CASALTGGAGNIQYF
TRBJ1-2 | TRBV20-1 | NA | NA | TGCAGTGCTAGAGAACGGGGGATAGAGGGCTACACCTTC | CSARERGIEGYTF
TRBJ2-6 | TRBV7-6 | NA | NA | TGTGCCAGCAGCAAACAGAACAGGGTGCTTGGGGGGGCCAACGTCCTGACTTTC | CASSKQNRVLGGANVLTF
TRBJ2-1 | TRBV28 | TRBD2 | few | TGTGCCAGCAACCCCTCTAGCGGTGCCTACAATGAGCAGTTCTTC | CASNPSSGAYNEQFF
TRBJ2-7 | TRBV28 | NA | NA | TGTGCCAGCAGACCGGGATACTCCTACGAGCAGTACTTC | CASRPGYSYEQYF
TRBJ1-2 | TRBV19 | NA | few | TGTGCCAGTAGTAGCGGGCTTTCTCACTATGGCTACACCTTC | CASSSGLSHYGYTF
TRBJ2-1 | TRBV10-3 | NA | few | TGTGCCATCGGGACGAGGATGGGCAATGAGCAGTTCTTC | CAIGTRMGNEQFF
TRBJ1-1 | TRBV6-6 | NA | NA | TGTGCCAGCACCAACGAGGCGGGTGAAGCTTTCTTT | CASTNEAGEAFF
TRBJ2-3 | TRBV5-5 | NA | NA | TGTGCCAGCAGCTTGGCGCCGGCTAGCGTCACAGATACGCAGTATTTT | CASSLAPASVTDTQYF
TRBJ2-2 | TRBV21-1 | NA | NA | TGTGCCAGCAGCAAAGTTGGAGGGGATGGCTACACCGGGGAGCTGTTTTTT | CASSKVGGDGYTGELFF
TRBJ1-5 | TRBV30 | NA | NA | TGTGCCTGGAGTGGACTGAGCGGTCAGCCCCAGCATTTT | CAWSGLSGQPQHF
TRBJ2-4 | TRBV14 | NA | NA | TGTGCCAGCAGCCATGATCCCAAAAACATTCAGTACTTC | CASSHDPKNIQYF
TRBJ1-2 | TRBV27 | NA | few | TGTGCCAGCAGTTACTCCGGGAAGTATGGCTACACCTTC | CASSYSGKYGYTF
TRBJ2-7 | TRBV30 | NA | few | TGTGCCTGGAGTCTCGACAGATACGAGCAGTACTTC | CAWSLDRYEQYF
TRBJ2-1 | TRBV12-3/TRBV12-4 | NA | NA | TGTGCCAGCAGTTTAGGACTAGGGAGAACAAATGAGCAGTTCTTC | CASSLGLGRTNEQFF
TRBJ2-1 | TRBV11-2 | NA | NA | TGTGCCAGCAGCTTAGGGTGGCCGTACAATGAGCAGTTCTTC | CASSLGWPYNEQFF
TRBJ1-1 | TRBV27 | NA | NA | TGTGCCAGCAGTTTCAGGGGAAGCGGCACTGAAGCTTTCTTT | CASSFRGSGTEAFF
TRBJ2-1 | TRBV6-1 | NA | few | TGTGCCAGCAGTGTTGACCCCGGGTATGAGCAGTTCTTC | CASSVDPGYEQFF
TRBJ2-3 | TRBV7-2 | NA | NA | TGTGCCAGCAGCTTAACGGGAGGAGGGGGGACAGATACGCAGTATTTT | CASSLTGGGGTDTQYF
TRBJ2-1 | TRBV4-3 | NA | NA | TGCGCCAGCAGCCAAGATATGTTAGAGGAGCAGTTCTTC | CASSQDMLEEQFF
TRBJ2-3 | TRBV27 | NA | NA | TGTGCCAGCAGTTGGGGGGAGCTGGCAGATACGCAGTATTTT | CASSWGELADTQYF
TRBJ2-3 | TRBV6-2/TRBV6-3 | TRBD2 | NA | TGTGCCAGCAGAGATAGCGGGAGATCGGCAGATACGCAGTATTTT | CASRDSGRSADTQYF
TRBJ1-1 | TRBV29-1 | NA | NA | TGCAGCGTTGTAGCAATGAACACTGAAGCTTTCTTT | CSVVAMNTEAFF
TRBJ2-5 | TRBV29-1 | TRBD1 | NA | TGCAGCGTTTCGACAGGGTTGGGAGAGACCCAGTACTTC | CSVSTGLGETQYF
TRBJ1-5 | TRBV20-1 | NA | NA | TGCAGTGCTCGGGGGGGTTTTAGCAATCAGCCCCAGCATTTT | CSARGGFSNQPQHF
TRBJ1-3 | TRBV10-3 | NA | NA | TGTGCCATCAGTGACACACTAGGGGGGAACACCATATATTTT | CAISDTLGGNTIYF
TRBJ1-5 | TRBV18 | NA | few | TGTGCCAGCTCACCAGTTTGGGATCAGCCCCAGCATTTT | CASSPVWDQPQHF
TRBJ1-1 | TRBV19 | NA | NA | TGTGCCAGTAATTCCGTCGGGGTGAACACTGAAGCTTTCTTT | CASNSVGVNTEAFF
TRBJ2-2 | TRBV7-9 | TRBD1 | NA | TGTGCCAGCAGCGGACAGGGTGGAACCGGGGAGCTGTTTTTT | CASSGQGGTGELFF
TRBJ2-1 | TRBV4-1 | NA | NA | TGCGCCAGCAGCCAAGGAGACCAGGGGAGGAGGGCAGGCCAGTTCTTC | CASSQGDQGRRAGQFF
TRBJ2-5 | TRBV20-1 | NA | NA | TGCAGTGCTATTCTCACCTCTAGCTTCAAAAAGACCCAGTACTTC | CSAILTSSFKKTQYF
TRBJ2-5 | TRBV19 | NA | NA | TGTGCCAGTAGTATGCAGGGGACGACGGAGACCCAGTACTTC | CASSMQGTTETQYF
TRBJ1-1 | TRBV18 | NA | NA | TGTGCCAGCTCACCACTGGATTCTACGAACACTGAAGCTTTCTTT | CASSPLDSTNTEAFF
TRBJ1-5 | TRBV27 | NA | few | TGTGCCAGCAGTTTAACGGCAGACTATAGCAATCAGCCCCAGCATTTT | CASSLTADYSNQPQHF
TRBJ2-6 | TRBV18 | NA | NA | TGTGCCAGCTCACCACCGACCTCTGGGGCCAACGTCCTGACTTTC | CASSPPTSGANVLTF
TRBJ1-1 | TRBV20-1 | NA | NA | TGCAGTGCTACACCGGCCGGTAAAGCTTTCTTT | CSATPAGKAFF
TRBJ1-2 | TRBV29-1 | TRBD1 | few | TGCAGCGCCTCGGGACAGAACTATGGCTACACCTTC | CSASGQNYGYTF
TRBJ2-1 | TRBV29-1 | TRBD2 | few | TGCAGCGCGGGACCGGGACTAGCGGTAAACAATGAGCAGTTCTTC | CSAGPGLAVNNEQFF
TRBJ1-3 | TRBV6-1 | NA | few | TGTGCCAGCACCCAGACAGGCAGAATAAACACCATATATTTT | CASTQTGRINTIYF
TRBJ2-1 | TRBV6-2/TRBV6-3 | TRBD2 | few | TGTGCCAGCGGATGGCTAGCGGGGAGGGTAGGGAATGAGCAGTTCTTC | CASGWLAGRVGNEQFF
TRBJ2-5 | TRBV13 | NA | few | TGTGCCAGCAGCTTAGAGGGACGGTGGCTGGGCCAACAAGAGACCCAGTACTTC | CASSLEGRWLGQQETQYF
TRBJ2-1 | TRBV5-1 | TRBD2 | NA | TGCGCCAGTTATAGCGGGAGCTACAATGAGCAGTTCTTC | CASYSGSYNEQFF